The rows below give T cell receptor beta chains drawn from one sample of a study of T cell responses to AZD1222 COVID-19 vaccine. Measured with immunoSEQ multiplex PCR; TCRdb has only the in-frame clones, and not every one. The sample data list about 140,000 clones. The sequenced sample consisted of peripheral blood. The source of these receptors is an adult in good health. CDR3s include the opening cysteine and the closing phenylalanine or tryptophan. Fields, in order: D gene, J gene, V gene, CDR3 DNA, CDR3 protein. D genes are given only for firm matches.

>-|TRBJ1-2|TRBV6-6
TGTGCCAGCAGTTACTCGAAACTCACTTACACCTTC
CASSYSKLTYTF
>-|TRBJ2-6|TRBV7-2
TGTGCCAGCAGCCGCCAGTCCTCGGGGTCTGGGGCCAACGTCCTGACTTTC
CASSRQSSGSGANVLTF
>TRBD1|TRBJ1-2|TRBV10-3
TGTGCCATCCGTAGGGGGAGACAGGGCCCTTCGAACTATGGCTACACCTTC
CAIRRGRQGPSNYGYTF
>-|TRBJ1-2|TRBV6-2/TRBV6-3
TGTGCCAGCAGCCAGGGACGGAGCCTCTATGGCTACACCTTC
CASSQGRSLYGYTF
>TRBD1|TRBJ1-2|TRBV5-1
TGCGCCAGCAGCGGGACCCGGGACAGGGGATATGGCTACACCTTC
CASSGTRDRGYGYTF
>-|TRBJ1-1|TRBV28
TGTGCCAGCAGTTACAGGTTGGGGCGGTCTAACGAGGACACTGAAGCTTTCTTT
CASSYRLGRSNEDTEAFF
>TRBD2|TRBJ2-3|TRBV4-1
TGCGCCAGCAGCCATTCATCCCTAGCGGGGGGGTATAGCACAGATACGCAGTATTTT
CASSHSSLAGGYSTDTQYF
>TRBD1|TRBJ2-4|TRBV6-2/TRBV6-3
TGTGCCAGCAGCCCGACAGGGGGAAACATTCAGTACTTC
CASSPTGGNIQYF
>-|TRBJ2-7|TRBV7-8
TGTGCCAGCAGCTTAGGGGCAGGGTCCGACGAGCAGTACTTC
CASSLGAGSDEQYF
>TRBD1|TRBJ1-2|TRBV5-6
TGTGCCAGCAGCTTTCGCAGGGGGTCGAGGATCTATGGCTACACCTTC
CASSFRRGSRIYGYTF
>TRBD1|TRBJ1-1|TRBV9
TGTGCCAGCAGCGGGGACAGCTTGAACACTGAAGCTTTCTTT
CASSGDSLNTEAFF
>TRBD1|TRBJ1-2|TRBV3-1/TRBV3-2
TGTGCCAGCAGCCAAGTGGGCAGGGGGCGCGGTGGCTACACCTTC
CASSQVGRGRGGYTF
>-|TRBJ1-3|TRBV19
TGTGCCGCAAGTCCCAGTCAGGCCAGGGGCTCTGGAAACACCATATATTTT
CAASPSQARGSGNTIYF
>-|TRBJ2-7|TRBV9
TGTGCCAGCAGCGTAACAGACAGGCCAACCCACTACGAGCAGTACTTC
CASSVTDRPTHYEQYF
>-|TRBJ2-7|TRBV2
TGTGCCAGCAGTTCCGGGGAACCGCCCTACGAGCAGTACTTC
CASSSGEPPYEQYF
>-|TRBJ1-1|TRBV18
TGTGCCAGCTCAGGGAGCCAGACTCCGAACACTGAAGCTTTCTTT
CASSGSQTPNTEAFF
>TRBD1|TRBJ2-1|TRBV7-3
TGTGCCAGCAGCCCCGGGACAGGGTACAATGAGCAGTTCTTC
CASSPGTGYNEQFF
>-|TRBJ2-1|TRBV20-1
TGCAGTGTGCTCTCCTACAATGAGCAGTTCTTC
CSVLSYNEQFF
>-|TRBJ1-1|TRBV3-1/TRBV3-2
TGTGCCAGCAGCCTCTTTGAGACTGAAGCTTTCTTT
CASSLFETEAFF
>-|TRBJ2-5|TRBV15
TGTGCCACCAGCAGAGAGCAGCCCGTATTCCAAGAGACCCAGTACTTC
CATSREQPVFQETQYF
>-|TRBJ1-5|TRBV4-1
TGCGCCAGCAGCCAAGGCGACACTGGACAGCGCTATCAGCCCCAGCATTTT
CASSQGDTGQRYQPQHF
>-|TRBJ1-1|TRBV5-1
TGCGCCAGCAGCTTACCGGACATCGGCACTGAAGCTTTCTTT
CASSLPDIGTEAFF
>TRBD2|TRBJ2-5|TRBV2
TGTGCCAGCAGAGAAGAGCGGGGGGAAGAGACCCAGTACTTC
CASREERGEETQYF
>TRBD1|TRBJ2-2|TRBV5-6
TGTGCCAGCAGCCCCGGGACAGGGGCGAACACCGGGGAGCTGTTTTTT
CASSPGTGANTGELFF
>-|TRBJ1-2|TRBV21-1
TGTGCCAGCAGCCTACCGGAGCTCTATGGCTACACCTTC
CASSLPELYGYTF
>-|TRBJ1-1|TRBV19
TGTGCCAGTAGTAACCTGAGGAACACTGAAGCTTTCTTT
CASSNLRNTEAFF
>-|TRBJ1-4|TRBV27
TGTGCCAGCAGTTCCTTTATACAGGCGCGCGGTGATGAAAAACTGTTTTTT
CASSSFIQARGDEKLFF
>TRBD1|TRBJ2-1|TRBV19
TGTGCCAGTAGTATGGGAGACAGGGTTCTCGATGAGCAGTTCTTC
CASSMGDRVLDEQFF
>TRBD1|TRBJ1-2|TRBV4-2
TGTGCCAGCAGCCAAGCTCCAGGGGGGGTCGGCTATGGCTACACCTTC
CASSQAPGGVGYGYTF